Reported below is one TCR beta chain. The antigen it binds to is not known. No much larger clonotype is one base removed from it; base qualities were not supplied. This record belongs to a study of T cells in Graves' hyperthyroidism and ophthalmopathy (dated by TCRdb to the late 2010s). Concerning the study at large: Peripheral blood was collected at initial diagnosis, before any treatment. The paper reports TCR Vbeta CDR3 sequencing of approximately 130 peripheral blood samples: under 45 ophthalmopathy, under 85 hyperthyroidism and roughly 17 progressor patients. For training and testing, the 80 to 100 patients in the discovery cohort were randomly divided in a 7:3 ratio. The study also compared thyroid tissue and blood T-cell repertoires from a handful of Graves' hyperthyroidism patients. TCR V-J signatures able to tell the groups apart were searched for in a discovery cohort of 100 or so patients, of whom more than 40 had Graves' ophthalmopathy and about 55 had stable Graves' hyperthyroidism. Following sampling, methimazole starting at 30 mg daily was given to hyperthyroidism patients, and high-dose intravenous methylprednisolone was given to ophthalmopathy patients. Whether ophthalmopathy could be predicted prospectively was tested in an independent validation cohort made up of roughly 19 hyperthyroidism patients plus 17 patients who later progressed to ophthalmopathy. Results the study describes overall, beyond this receptor: Sample size was not statistically predetermined, and investigators were not blinded to group allocation. In cross-validation, a model built on a 13 V-J signature told ophthalmopathy apart from stable hyperthyroidism with about 90% sensitivity and about 81% specificity, and in testing the same model reached 80%/75%. In validation, the model predicted progression to ophthalmopathy with 55% to 71% sensitivity and about 72% specificity, a median of 6.5 months before onset. Most expanded thyroid clonotypes (frequency above 0.001) were also detected in blood, a finding suggesting that blood repertoires may reflect thyroid immune responses.

TCR beta CDR3 regions were amplified from RNA transcripts. The first round of RT-PCR for the TCR CDR3 was performed with the HTBI primer set and the Qiagen OneStep RT-PCR kit. A second multiplex PCR round built the libraries, followed by size selection and purification. The libraries were sequenced on an Illumina HiSeq2000 using paired-end 100 bp reads. The study's own analysis went as follows. SOAPnuke was used to process the raw data, with reads discarded if the reads contained adapters or uncalled bases, had a mean Phred below 15, or lacked an exact constant-primer or identifier match. COPE v1.2.5 was used to merge the high-quality paired reads, and each unique nucleotide sequence was defined as a clonotype. MiTCR v1.1 was used to align clonotypes to the IMGT TRBV, TRBD and TRBJ reference segments. Only V-J combinations with frequency above 0.0001, covering about 99% of repertoires, were analysed. A TCS score was defined as the ratio of F50 (clonal expansion) to E x V (chaos), with BLOSUM62-based TCRdist applied between CDR3 peptides within each V-J. Welch's t-statistics and random forest reduced several hundred V-J features to 10 to 15, which were used in a naive Bayes classifier (R e1071). In TCRdb, the public reads were trimmed at Q25 with fastp and aligned with MiXCR, with productive beta chains retained. CDR3 protein sequences are deduplicated, and each keeps its most common genes and DNA. TCRdb's processing, not the authors', yielded these V and J calls. In all, the sample holds 650,000 to 700,000 distinct CDR3 sequences, and 15% to 20% of those were seen once. The top ten hold about 16% of the sample.

There are 15 amino acids in the CDR3, from cysteine to phenylalanine inclusive. Just CDR3 DNA is preserved here, 45 bases in frame from base 1. CDR1 and CDR2 (SNHLY, FYNNEI) derive from the germline V gene. Trimming removed 6 bases from V and 0 bases from J; the gene matches leave 5 bases unexplained. A patient counted as having stable Graves' hyperthyroidism if no progression to ophthalmopathy occurred over 18 months of follow-up. Hyperthyroidism patients were aged 18 to 65 years and newly diagnosed, with disease duration of less than 2 months. Any patient with an uncontrolled infection, another autoimmune disease, pregnancy or lactation was excluded. Clinical symptoms, serum thyroxine and TRAb, thyroid ultrasound, and orbital computed tomography formed the basis for the diagnoses. Ficoll-Paque density gradient centrifugation was used to isolate PBMCs from approximately 10 ml of fresh peripheral blood. Total RNA was extracted with Trizol reagent, and quality was checked on an Agilent 2100 Bioanalyzer.

This sequence uses TRBV2 and TRBJ2-7; the junction holds 10 bases that match TRBD2. This TCR was sampled from a man aged 45-65 years with Graves' hyperthyroidism. Sequencing was done on a sample of blood. Read as DNA, the sequence is TGTGCCAGCAGGGAGACTAGCGGGTACTCCTACGAGCAGTACTTC. The resulting protein is CASRETSGYSYEQYF.